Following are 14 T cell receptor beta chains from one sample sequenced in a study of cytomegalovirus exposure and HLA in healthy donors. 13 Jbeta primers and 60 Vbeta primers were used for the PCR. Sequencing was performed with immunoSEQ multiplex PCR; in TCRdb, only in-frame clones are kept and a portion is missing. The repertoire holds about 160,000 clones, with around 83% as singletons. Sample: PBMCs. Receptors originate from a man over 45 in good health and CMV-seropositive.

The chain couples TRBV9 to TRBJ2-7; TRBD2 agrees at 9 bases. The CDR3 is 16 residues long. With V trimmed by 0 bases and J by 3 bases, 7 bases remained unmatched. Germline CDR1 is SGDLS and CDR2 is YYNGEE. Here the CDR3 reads CASSVAEAGGFYEQYF. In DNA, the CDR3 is TGTGCCAGCAGCGTAGCTGAAGCGGGGGGCTTCTACGAGCAGTACTTC.

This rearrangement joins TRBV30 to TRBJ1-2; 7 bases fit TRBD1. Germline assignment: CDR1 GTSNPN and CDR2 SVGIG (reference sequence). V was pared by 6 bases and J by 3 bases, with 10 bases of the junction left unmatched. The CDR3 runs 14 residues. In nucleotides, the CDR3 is TGTGCCTGCCGGAGGGGACAGTCTTACTATGGCTACACCTTC. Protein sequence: CACRRGQSYYGYTF.

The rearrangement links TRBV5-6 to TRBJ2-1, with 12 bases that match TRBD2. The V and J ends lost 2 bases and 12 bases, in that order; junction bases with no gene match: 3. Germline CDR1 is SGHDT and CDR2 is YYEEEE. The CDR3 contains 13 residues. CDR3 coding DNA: TGTGCCAGCAGCTTCCTAGCGGGAGGGGGGCAGTTCTTC. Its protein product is CASSFLAGGGQFF.

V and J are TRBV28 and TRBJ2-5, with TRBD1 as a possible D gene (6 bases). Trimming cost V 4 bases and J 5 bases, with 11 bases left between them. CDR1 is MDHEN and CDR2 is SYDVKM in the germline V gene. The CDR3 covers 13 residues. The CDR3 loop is CASSWGRRETQYF. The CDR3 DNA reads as TGTGCCAGCAGTTGGGGGCGCCGGGAGACCCAGTACTTC.

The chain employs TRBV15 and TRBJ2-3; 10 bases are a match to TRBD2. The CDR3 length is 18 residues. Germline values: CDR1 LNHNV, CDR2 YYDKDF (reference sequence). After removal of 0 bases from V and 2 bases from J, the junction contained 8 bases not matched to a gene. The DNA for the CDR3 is TGTGCCACCAGCAGAGAGGGGCTAGCGGGAGTGCTCACAGATACGCAGTATTTT. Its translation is CATSREGLAGVLTDTQYF.

The DNA for the CDR3 is TGCGCCAGCAGCTTGGATGGGCAGAGTAATCAGCCCCAGCATTTT. Protein: CASSLDGQSNQPQHF. The chain recombines TRBV5-1 with TRBJ1-5, with unresolved D. CDR3 length: 15 residues. V gave up 0 bases and J gave up 4 bases, with 11 bases separating them. Germline V gives CDR1 SGHRS, CDR2 YFSETQ.

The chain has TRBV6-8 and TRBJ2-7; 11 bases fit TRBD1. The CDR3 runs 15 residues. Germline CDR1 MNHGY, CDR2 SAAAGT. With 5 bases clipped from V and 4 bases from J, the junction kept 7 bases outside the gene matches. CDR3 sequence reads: CASSDGQGARYEQYF. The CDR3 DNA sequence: TGTGCCAGCAGTGACGGACAGGGGGCGCGGTACGAGCAGTACTTC.

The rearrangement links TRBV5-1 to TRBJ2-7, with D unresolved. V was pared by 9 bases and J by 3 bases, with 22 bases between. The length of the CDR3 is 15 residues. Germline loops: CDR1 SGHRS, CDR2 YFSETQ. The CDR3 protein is CATRQFQEFGYEQYF. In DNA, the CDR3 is TGCGCCACCAGGCAGTTTCAGGAATTCGGCTACGAGCAGTACTTC.

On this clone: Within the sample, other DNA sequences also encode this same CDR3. Here the CDR3 reads CASSPMTSGQETQYF. Here the CDR3 DNA reads TGTGCCAGCAGCCCAATGACTAGCGGACAAGAGACCCAGTACTTC. The chain employs TRBV7-2 and TRBJ2-5; TRBD2 agrees at 9 bases. Unmatched junction bases numbered 6, after V lost 5 bases and J lost 2 bases. This CDR3 has 15 amino acids. The germline CDR1 and CDR2 sequences are SGHTA and FQGNSA.

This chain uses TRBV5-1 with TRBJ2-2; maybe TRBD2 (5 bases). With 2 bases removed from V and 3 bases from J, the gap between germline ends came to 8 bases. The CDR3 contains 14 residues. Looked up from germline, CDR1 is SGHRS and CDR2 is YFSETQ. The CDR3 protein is CASSFRGDTGELFF. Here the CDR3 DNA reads TGCGCCAGCAGCTTCCGGGGTGACACCGGGGAGCTGTTTTTT.

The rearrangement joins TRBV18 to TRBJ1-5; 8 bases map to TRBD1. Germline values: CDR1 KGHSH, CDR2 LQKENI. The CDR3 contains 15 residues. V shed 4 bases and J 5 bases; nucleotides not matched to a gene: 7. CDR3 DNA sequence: TGTGCCAGCTCACAAGCGCCAGGGGGCTATCAGCCCCAGCATTTT. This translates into CASSQAPGGYQPQHF.

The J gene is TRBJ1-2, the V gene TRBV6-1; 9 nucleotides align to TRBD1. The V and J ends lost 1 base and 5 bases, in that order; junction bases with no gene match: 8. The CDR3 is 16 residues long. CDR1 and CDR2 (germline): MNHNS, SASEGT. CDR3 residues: CASSEEGPGQGYGYTF. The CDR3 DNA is TGTGCCAGCAGTGAAGAGGGTCCGGGACAGGGTTATGGCTACACCTTC.

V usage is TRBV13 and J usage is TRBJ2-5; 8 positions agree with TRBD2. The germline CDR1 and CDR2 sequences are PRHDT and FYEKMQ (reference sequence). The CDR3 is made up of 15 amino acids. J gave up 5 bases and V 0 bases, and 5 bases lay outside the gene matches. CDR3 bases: TGTGCCAGCAGCTTAGGGGGGACTAGGGGTGAGACCCAGTACTTC. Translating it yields CASSLGGTRGETQYF.

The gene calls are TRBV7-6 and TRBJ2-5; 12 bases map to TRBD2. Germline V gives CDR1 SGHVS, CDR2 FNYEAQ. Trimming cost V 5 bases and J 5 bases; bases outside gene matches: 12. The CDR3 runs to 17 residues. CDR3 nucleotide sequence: TGTGCCAGCAGCCTAAGGACTAGCGGGGCTACCCGGGAGACCCAGTACTTC. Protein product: CASSLRTSGATRETQYF. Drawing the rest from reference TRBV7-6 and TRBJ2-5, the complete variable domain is GAGVSQSPRYKVTKRGQDVALRCDPISGHVSLYWYRQALGQGPEFLTYFNYEAQQDKSGLPNDRFSAERPEGSISTLTIQRTEQRDSAMYRCASSLRTSGATRETQYFGPGTRLLVL.